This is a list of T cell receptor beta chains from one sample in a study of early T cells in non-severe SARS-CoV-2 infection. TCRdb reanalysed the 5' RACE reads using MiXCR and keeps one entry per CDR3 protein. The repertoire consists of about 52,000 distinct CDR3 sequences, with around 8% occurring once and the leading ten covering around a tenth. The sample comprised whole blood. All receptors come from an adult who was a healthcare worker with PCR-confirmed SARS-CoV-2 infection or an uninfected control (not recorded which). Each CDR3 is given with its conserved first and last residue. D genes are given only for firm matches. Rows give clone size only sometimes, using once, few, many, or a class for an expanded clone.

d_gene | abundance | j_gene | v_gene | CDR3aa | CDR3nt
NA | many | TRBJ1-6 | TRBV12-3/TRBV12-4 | CASSAKSPLHF | TGTGCCAGCAGTGCCAAATCACCCCTCCACTTT
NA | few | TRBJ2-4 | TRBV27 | CASSLGYGNIQYF | TGTGCCAGCAGTTTAGGGTATGGGAACATTCAGTACTTC
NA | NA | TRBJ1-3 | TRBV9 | CASSASFSGNTIYF | TGTGCCAGCAGCGCGAGTTTCTCTGGAAACACCATATATTTT
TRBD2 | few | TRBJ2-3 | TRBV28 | CASRPASGGLSTDTQYF | TGTGCCAGCAGGCCAGCTAGCGGGGGGCTTAGCACAGATACGCAGTATTTT
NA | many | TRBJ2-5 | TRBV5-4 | CASSLGLADGTQYF | TGTGCCAGCAGCTTGGGTCTAGCTGATGGGACCCAGTACTTC
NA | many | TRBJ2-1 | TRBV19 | CASSSLPPGIRADEQFF | TGTGCCAGTAGTTCTCTCCCCCCCGGGATTCGAGCAGATGAGCAGTTCTTC
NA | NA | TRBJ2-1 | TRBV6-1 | CASSERGWDNEQFF | TGTGCCAGCAGTGAAAGGGGGTGGGACAATGAGCAGTTCTTC
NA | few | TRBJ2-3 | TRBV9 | CASSVVGQGSTDTQYF | TGTGCCAGCAGCGTAGTAGGCCAGGGGAGCACAGATACGCAGTATTTT
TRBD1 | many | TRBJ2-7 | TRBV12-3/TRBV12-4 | CASSLQGAVEQYF | TGTGCCAGCAGTTTACAGGGGGCGGTTGAGCAGTACTTC
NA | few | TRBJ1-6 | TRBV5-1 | CASSLVAGDSPLHF | TGCGCCAGCAGCTTGGTAGCAGGCGACTCACCCCTCCACTTT
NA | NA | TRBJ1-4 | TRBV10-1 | CASQGWVKEKLFF | TGCGCCAGCCAAGGATGGGTGAAGGAAAAACTGTTTTTT
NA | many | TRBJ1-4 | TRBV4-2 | CASSQDRVAITNEKLFF | TGTGCCAGCAGCCAAGATAGGGTGGCAATAACTAATGAAAAACTGTTTTTT
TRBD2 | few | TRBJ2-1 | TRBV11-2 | CASSSSGRDYNEQFF | TGTGCCAGCAGCTCCAGCGGGAGGGACTACAATGAGCAGTTCTTC
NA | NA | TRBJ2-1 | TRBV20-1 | CSASKRDGTEQFF | TGCAGTGCTAGTAAACGTGACGGGACCGAGCAGTTCTTC
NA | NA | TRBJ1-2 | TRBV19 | CASRMGGQGRGYTF | TGTGCCAGTAGGATGGGAGGGCAGGGTCGCGGCTACACCTTC
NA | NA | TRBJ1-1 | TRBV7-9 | CASRMDRMNTEAFF | TGTGCCAGCAGAATGGACCGGATGAACACTGAAGCTTTCTTT
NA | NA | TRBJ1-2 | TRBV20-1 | CSARTRDDYGYTF | TGCAGTGCTAGAACCCGGGACGACTATGGCTACACCTTC
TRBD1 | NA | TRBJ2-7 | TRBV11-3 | CASSLPLTGARPEQYF | TGTGCCAGCAGCTTACCACTCACAGGGGCCCGTCCCGAGCAGTACTTC
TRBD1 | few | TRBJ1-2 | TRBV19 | CASSIDKGDRGQGYTF | TGTGCCAGTAGTATAGATAAAGGGGACAGGGGGCAAGGCTACACCTTC
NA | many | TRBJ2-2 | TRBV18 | CASSPSLTNTGELFF | TGTGCCAGCTCACCTAGCCTAACGAACACCGGGGAGCTGTTTTTT
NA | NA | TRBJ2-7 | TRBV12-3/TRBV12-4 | CASSQRYANPEQYF | TGTGCCAGCAGCCAAAGGTACGCCAATCCCGAGCAGTACTTC
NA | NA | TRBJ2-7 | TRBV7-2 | CASSLAPDRTYEQYF | TGTGCCAGCAGCTTAGCACCGGACAGAACCTACGAGCAGTACTTC
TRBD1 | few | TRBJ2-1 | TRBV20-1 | CSARERTGPYNEQFF | TGCAGTGCTAGAGAGAGGACAGGGCCCTACAATGAGCAGTTCTTC
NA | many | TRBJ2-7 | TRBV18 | CASSPLLERGEQYF | TGTGCCAGCTCACCACTCCTCGAAAGGGGCGAGCAGTACTTC
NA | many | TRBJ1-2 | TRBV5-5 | CASSLSGGYTF | TGTGCCAGCAGCTTGAGCGGAGGCTACACCTTC
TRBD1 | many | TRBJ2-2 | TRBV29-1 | CSVDDRGQQNTGELFF | TGCAGCGTTGATGACAGGGGGCAACAGAACACCGGGGAGCTGTTTTTT
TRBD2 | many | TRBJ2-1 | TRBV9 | CASSVGPAGGYNEQFF | TGTGCCAGCAGCGTAGGACCAGCGGGAGGATACAATGAGCAGTTCTTC
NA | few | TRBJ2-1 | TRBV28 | CASQLGYGEQFF | TGTGCCAGCCAACTGGGGTACGGTGAGCAGTTCTTC
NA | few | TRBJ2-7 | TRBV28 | CASRSPYEQYF | TGTGCCAGCCGATCGCCCTACGAGCAGTACTTC
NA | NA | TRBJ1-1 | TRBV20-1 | CSAHLGLRWELNTEAFF | TGCAGTGCTCACTTGGGACTCCGGTGGGAGTTGAACACTGAAGCTTTCTTT
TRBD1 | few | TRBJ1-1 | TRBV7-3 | CASSPTGVGTEAFF | TGTGCCAGCAGCCCTACAGGGGTGGGCACTGAAGCTTTCTTT
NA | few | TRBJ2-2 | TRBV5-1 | CASSLAVGSGELFF | TGCGCCAGCAGCTTGGCCGTGGGCTCCGGGGAGCTGTTTTTT
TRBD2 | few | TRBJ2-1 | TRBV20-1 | CSARREDLYNEQFF | TGCAGTGCTAGGCGGGAGGACCTTTACAATGAGCAGTTCTTC
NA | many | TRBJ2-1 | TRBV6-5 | CASSYQSASTIYEQFF | TGTGCCAGCAGTTACCAATCTGCGTCCACCATCTATGAGCAGTTCTTC
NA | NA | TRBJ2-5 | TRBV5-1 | CASSTPMETQYF | TGCGCCAGCAGCACCCCCATGGAGACCCAGTACTTC
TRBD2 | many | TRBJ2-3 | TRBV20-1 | CSARPTSGGRNTQYF | TGCAGTGCTCGACCCACTAGCGGGGGGAGAAATACGCAGTATTTT
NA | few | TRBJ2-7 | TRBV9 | CASSVAPSPTEQYF | TGTGCCAGCAGCGTAGCACCGTCGCCAACCGAGCAGTACTTC
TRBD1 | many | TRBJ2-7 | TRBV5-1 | CASSSGQGARHEQYF | TGCGCCAGCAGCTCCGGACAGGGGGCGAGGCACGAGCAGTACTTC
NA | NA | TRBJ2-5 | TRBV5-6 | CASSLSQPETQYF | TGTGCCAGCAGCTTGTCCCAGCCGGAGACCCAGTACTTC
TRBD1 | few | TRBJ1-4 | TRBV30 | CAGGTGTTEKLFF | TGTGCCGGGGGGACAGGGACTACTGAAAAACTGTTTTTT
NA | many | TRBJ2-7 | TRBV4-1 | CASSLPGLTYEQYF | TGCGCCAGCAGCCTACCGGGACTCACCTACGAGCAGTACTTC
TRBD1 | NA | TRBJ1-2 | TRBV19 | CASSSLQGVYGYTF | TGTGCCAGTAGTAGCCTACAGGGGGTTTATGGCTACACCTTC
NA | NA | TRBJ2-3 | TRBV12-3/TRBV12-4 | CASSQVGQGHTQYF | TGTGCCAGCAGCCAGGTCGGGCAGGGCCATACGCAGTATTTT
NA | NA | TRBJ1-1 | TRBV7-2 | CASSLAIEGEAFF | TGTGCCAGCAGCTTAGCTATCGAAGGGGAAGCTTTCTTT
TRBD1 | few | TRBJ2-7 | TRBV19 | CASSMGTGAAYEQYF | TGTGCCAGTAGTATGGGGACAGGGGCCGCCTACGAGCAGTACTTC
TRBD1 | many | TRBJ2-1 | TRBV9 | CASSPGTGSNEQFF | TGTGCCAGCAGCCCCGGGACAGGCAGCAATGAGCAGTTCTTC
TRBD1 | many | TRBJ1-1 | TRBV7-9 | CAAGTGLNTEAFF | TGTGCCGCAGGGACAGGTTTGAACACTGAAGCTTTCTTT
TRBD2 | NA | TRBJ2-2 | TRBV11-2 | CASSFRAGAGELFF | TGTGCCAGCAGCTTTCGAGCGGGGGCCGGGGAGCTGTTTTTT